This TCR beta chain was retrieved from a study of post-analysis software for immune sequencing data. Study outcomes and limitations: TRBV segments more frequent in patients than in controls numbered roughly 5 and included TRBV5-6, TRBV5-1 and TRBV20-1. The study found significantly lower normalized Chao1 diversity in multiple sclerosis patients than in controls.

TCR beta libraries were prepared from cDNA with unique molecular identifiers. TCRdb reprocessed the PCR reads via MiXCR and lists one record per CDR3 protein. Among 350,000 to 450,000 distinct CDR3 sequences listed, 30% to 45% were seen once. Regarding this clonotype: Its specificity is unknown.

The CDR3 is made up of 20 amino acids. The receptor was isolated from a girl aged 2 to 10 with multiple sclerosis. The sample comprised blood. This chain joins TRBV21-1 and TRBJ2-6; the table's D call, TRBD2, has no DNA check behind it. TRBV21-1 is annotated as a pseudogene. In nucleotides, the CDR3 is TGTGCCAGCAGCAAATCTGGGCCGGGACTGAGGGAATCTGGGGCCAACGTCCTGACTTTC. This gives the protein CASSKSGPGLRESGANVLTF.